The clone carrying this T cell receptor beta chain was counted many times. Antigen specificity is unknown. The V and J ends lost 2 bases and 4 bases respectively, with 17 bases between them. This CDR3 region has 15 residues. Per germline, CDR1 SQVTM and CDR2 ANQGSEA. This record belongs to a study of Graves' ophthalmopathy and Graves' hyperthyroidism. RNA transcripts were the source from which TCR beta CDR3 regions were amplified. Amplification began with first-round RT-PCR using HTBI primers, then second-round multiplex PCR was performed. TCRdb fed the multiplex PCR reads into MiXCR, producing one record per CDR3 protein. The sample holds more than 1,000,000 distinct CDR3 sequences, less than 45% seen once. General study points: Detected in blood as well were most expanded thyroid clonotypes with frequency above 0.001.

V and J are TRBV29-1 and TRBJ2-5, with D perhaps TRBD1 (5 bases). Sequenced material: peripheral blood or thyroid tissue (not recorded which). The sequence was obtained from an adult man with Graves' hyperthyroidism. The CDR3 here is CSVELGQGTRETQYF. CDR3 nucleotide sequence: TGCAGCGTTGAATTAGGTCAGGGTACCCGAGAGACCCAGTACTTC. Full variable domain (outside the CDR3, taken from reference TRBV29-1 and TRBJ2-5): SAVISQKPSRDICQRGTSLTIQCQVDSQVTMMFWYRQQPGQSLTLIATANQGSEATYESGFVIDKFPISRPNLTFSTLTVSNMSPEDSSIYLCSVELGQGTRETQYFGPGTRLLVL.